This T cell receptor (beta chain) originates from a study of cytomegalovirus exposure and HLA in healthy donors. CDR3 length: 13 amino acids. The V and J ends lost 0 bases and 5 bases respectively, with 7 bases between them. Germline values: CDR1 LNHNV, CDR2 YYDKDF (reference sequence). The PCR ran on 60 Vbeta and 13 Jbeta primers. Generated by immunoSEQ multiplex PCR, the TCRdb table keeps only in-frame clones and is missing some. The sample lists 150,000 to 200,000 clones, roughly 82% occurring once. The sequenced sample consisted of PBMCs. The chain uses TRBV15 and TRBJ1-2, with D hard to call. This sequence originates from a man between 50 and 59 years old in good health and CMV-seropositive. CDR3 residues: CATSRDQNYGYTF. CDR3 DNA: TGTGCCACCAGCAGAGATCAGAATTATGGCTACACCTTC.